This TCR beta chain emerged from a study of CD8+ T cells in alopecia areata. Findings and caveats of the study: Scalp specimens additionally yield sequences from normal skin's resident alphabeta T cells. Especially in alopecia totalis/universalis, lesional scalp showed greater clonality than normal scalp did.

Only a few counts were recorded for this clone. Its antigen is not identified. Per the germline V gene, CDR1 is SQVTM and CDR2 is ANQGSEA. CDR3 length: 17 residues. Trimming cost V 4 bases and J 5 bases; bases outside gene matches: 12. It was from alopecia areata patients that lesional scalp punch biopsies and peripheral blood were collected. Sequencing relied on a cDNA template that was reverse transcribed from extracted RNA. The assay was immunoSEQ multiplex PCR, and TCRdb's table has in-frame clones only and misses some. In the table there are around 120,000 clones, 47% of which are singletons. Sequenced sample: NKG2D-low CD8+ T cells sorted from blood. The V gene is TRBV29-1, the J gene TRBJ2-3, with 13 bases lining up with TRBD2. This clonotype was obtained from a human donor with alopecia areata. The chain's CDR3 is CSVAGLAGVKVEDTQYF. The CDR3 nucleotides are TGCAGCGTTGCCGGACTAGCGGGAGTAAAGGTGGAAGATACGCAGTATTTT.